Listed here is a single TCR beta chain. V was trimmed by 2 bases and J by 8 bases, leaving 16 bases between them. Germline-derived CDR1 and CDR2 are LNHDA and SQIVND (reference sequence). The CDR3 has 15 residues. This sample is drawn from a study of Ad26.COV2.S vaccination and SARS-CoV-2 variants. Study as a whole: Vaccine-arm donor from the placebo-controlled COV1001 Ad26.COV2.S trial. Recipients of Ad26.COV2.S got it intramuscularly, once or twice 56 days apart.

The method was immunoSEQ multiplex PCR; TCRdb's version includes in-frame clones alone and lacks a portion of them. The sample lists some 240,000 clones, around 90% occurring once. The treatment is: some 19 received Ad26.COV2.S at low or high dose, single or two shots; about 5 received placebo; per-sample allocation not given. Each sample was drawn 63 days after the first injection (of vaccine or placebo). This sequence originates from a person between 18 and 59 years old who received the Ad26.COV2.S COVID-19 vaccine or a placebo. Sequencing used peripheral blood, obtained in a trial of Ad26.COV2.S vaccine versus placebo. The chain recombines TRBV19 with TRBJ2-1; weak D call: TRBD2 (6 bases). The CDR3 nucleotides read TGTGCCAGTAGTATATCGGGAGCCAGGGCCGATGAGCAGTTCTTC. It translates to CASSISGARADEQFF.